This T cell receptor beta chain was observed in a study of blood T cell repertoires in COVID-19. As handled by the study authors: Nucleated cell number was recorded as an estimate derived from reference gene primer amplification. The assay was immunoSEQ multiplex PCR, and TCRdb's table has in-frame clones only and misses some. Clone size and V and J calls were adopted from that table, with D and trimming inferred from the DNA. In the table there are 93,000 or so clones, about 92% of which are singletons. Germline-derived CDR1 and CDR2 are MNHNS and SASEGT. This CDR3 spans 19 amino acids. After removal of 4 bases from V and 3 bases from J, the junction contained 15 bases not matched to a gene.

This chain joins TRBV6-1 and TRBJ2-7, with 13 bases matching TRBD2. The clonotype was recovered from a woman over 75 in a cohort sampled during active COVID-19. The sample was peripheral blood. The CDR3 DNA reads TGTGCCAGCAGTGTCTTCCCCCCTTCCGGGACTAGCGGGGACTACGAGCAGTACTTC. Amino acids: CASSVFPPSGTSGDYEQYF.